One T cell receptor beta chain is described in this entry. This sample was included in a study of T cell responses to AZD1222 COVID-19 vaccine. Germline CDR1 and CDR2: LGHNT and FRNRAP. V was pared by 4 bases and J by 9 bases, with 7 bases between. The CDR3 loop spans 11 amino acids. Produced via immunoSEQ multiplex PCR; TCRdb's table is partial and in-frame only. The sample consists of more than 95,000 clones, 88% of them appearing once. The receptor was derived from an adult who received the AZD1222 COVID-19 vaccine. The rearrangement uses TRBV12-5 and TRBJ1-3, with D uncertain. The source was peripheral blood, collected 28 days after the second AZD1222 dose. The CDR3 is CASGSVGTIYF. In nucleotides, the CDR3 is TGTGCTAGTGGTTCAGTCGGCACCATATATTTT. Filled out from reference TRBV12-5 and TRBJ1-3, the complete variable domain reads DARVTQTPRHKVTEMGQEVTMRCQPILGHNTVFWYRQTMMQGLELLAYFRNRAPLDDSGMPKDRFSAEMPDATLATLKIQPSEPRDSAVYFCASGSVGTIYFGEGSWLTVV.